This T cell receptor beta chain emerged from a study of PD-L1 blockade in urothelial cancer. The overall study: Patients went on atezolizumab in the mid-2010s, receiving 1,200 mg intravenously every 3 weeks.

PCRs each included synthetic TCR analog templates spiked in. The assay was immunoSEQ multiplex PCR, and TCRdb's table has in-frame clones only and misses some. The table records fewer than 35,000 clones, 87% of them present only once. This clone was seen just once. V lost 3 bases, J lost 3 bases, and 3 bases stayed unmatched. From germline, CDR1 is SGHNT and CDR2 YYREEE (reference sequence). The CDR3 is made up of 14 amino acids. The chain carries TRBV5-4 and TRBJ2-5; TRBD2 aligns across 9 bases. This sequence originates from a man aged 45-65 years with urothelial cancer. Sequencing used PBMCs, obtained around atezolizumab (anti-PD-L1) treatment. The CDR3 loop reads CASSSGLAKETQYF. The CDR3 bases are TGTGCCAGCAGCTCCGGACTAGCGAAAGAGACCCAGTACTTC. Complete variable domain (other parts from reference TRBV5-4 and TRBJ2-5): ETGVTQSPTHLIKTRGQQVTLRCSSQSGHNTVSWYQQALGQGPQFIFQYYREEENGRGNFPPRFSGLQFPNYSSELNVNALELDDSALYLCASSSGLAKETQYFGPGTRLLVL.